One sample yielded the 26 T cell receptor beta chains listed below, sequenced in a study of cytomegalovirus exposure and HLA in healthy donors. PCR used 60 Vbeta primers and 13 Jbeta primers. Only in-frame clones appear in the TCRdb table, and some are missing; sequencing was by immunoSEQ multiplex PCR. The data show 90,000 to 150,000 clones, more than 65% seen once. The specimen was PBMCs. Receptor source: a man between 18 and 29 years old in good health and CMV-seropositive.

V gene TRBV19 combines with J gene TRBJ1-1, with a tentative D call TRBD1 (6 bases). CDR1 and CDR2 (germline): LNHDA, SQIVND (reference sequence). The V end lost 3 bases, the J end lost 1 base, and 15 bases lay between the germline ends. The CDR3 is 16 amino acids. In DNA form, the CDR3 reads TGTGCCAGTAGTATCCAACACAGGGCTGGGAACACTGAAGCTTTCTTT. It specifies CASSIQHRAGNTEAFF.

This clone appeared a few times. CDR3 DNA sequence: TGTGCCAGCAGCTTAGTTCGTTCGGACAGGGGTATTGAGCAGTACTTC. It translates to CASSLVRSDRGIEQYF. The rearrangement uses TRBV11-2 and TRBJ2-7; 9 bases map to TRBD1. Germline lookup yields CDR1 SGHAT and CDR2 FQNNGV. The CDR3 extends over 16 amino acids. V lost 1 base and J lost 7; bases outside the gene matches: 11.

The rearrangement joins TRBV6-5 to TRBJ2-3; 7 positions agree with TRBD1. Germline values: CDR1 MNHEY, CDR2 SVGAGI. J lost 4 bases, V lost 2 bases, and 3 bases had no gene match. This CDR3 comprises 14 residues. The CDR3 DNA follows: TGTGCCAGCAGTTACACCACAGGGGCAGATACGCAGTATTTT. This gives the protein CASSYTTGADTQYF.

The gene calls are TRBV6-1 and TRBJ2-7, with TRBD1 identical over 12 bases. This CDR3 spans 15 amino acids. Looked up from germline, CDR1 is MNHNS and CDR2 is SASEGT. Unmatched junction bases numbered 8, after V lost 6 bases and J lost 5 bases. The CDR3 DNA reads TGTGCCAGCAGGGCGGGACAGGGGGCCCCTGACGAGCAGTACTTC. It codes for CASRAGQGAPDEQYF.

The rearrangement uses TRBV5-1 and TRBJ1-1, with D perhaps matching TRBD1 (5 bases). The V end lost 3 bases, the J end lost 5 bases, and 17 bases lay between the germline ends. The CDR3 is 15 amino acids. CDR1 and CDR2 (germline): SGHRS, YFSETQ. The CDR3, as DNA: TGCGCCAGCAGCTCTCCGGCAGGGTCGGCGACTGAAGCTTTCTTT. It encodes CASSSPAGSATEAFF.

V usage is TRBV12-2 and J usage is TRBJ2-5; no DNA check was done on the table's D call, TRBD2. TRBV12-2 is described as a pseudogene. The CDR3 consists of 17 residues. CDR3 bases: TGTGCAAGTCGCTTAGATTTATGTAGCGAAGGGCAAGAGACCCAGTACTTC. Encoded protein: CASRLDLCSEGQETQYF.

This chain links TRBV6-6 with TRBJ1-1; the match to TRBD1 covers 8 bases. V was clipped by 6 bases and J by 6 bases; unmatched bases: 9. This CDR3 comprises 14 residues. Germline assignment: CDR1 MNHNY and CDR2 SVGAGI (reference sequence). The CDR3 coding sequence is TGTGCCAGCAGCCTCCAGGGGGCGGGGGCTGAAGCTTTCTTT. It translates to CASSLQGAGAEAFF.

The chain combines TRBV29-1 with TRBJ1-4, with 10 bases lining up with TRBD1. After removal of 6 bases from V and 8 bases from J, the junction contained 12 bases not matched to a gene. Germline lookup yields CDR1 SQVTM and CDR2 ANQGSEA. This CDR3 is 15 amino acids long. Here the CDR3 DNA reads TGCAGCGTCGGACAGGGGGTAAGCCCGGGCGAAAAACTGTTTTTT. Protein sequence: CSVGQGVSPGEKLFF.

The V gene is TRBV30, the J gene TRBJ2-5, with 8 bases identical to TRBD2. This CDR3 is built from 14 residues. Germline CDR1 GTSNPN, CDR2 SVGIG (reference sequence). Trimming took 0 bases from V and 5 from J; bases not matched to a gene: 5. DNA of the CDR3: TGTGCCTGGAGTGTAAGCGGGGGCCGGGAGACCCAGTACTTC. Its protein is CAWSVSGGRETQYF.

The rearrangement joins TRBV11-2 to TRBJ1-4; D ambiguous. Germline-derived CDR1 and CDR2 are SGHAT and FQNNGV. The ends were cut back, 6 bases at V and 5 bases at J, with 13 bases in the middle. This CDR3 is built from 14 residues. CDR3 sequence reads: CASRRGLQNEKLFF. The CDR3 DNA reads TGTGCCAGCAGGCGCGGCTTGCAAAATGAAAAACTGTTTTTT.

This clone occurred a few times. The chain couples TRBV6-6 to TRBJ1-1; 7 positions match TRBD1. The length of the CDR3 is 14 residues. CDR1 is MNHNY and CDR2 is SVGAGI in the germline V gene (reference sequence). Germline trimming cut 1 base from V and 8 bases from J; bases unmatched to any gene: 7. The CDR3 loop is CASSYFGRGAEAFF. The CDR3 DNA sequence: TGTGCCAGCAGTTACTTTGGCAGGGGGGCCGAAGCTTTCTTT.

This chain uses TRBV10-3 with TRBJ1-2; the D is unclear. Per germline, CDR1 ENHRY and CDR2 SYGVKD. The CDR3 has 13 residues. V lost 9 bases to trimming and J lost 0 bases, with 11 bases between them. This CDR3 is CAIQETTNYGYTF. In nucleotides, the CDR3 is TGTGCCATTCAGGAGACTACTAACTATGGCTACACCTTC.

This chain joins TRBV28 and TRBJ1-2; TRBD1 aligns across 9 bases. The CDR3 contains 16 residues. The germline gives CDR1 MDHEN, CDR2 SYDVKM. Trimming took 4 bases from V and 5 from J; bases not matched to a gene: 11. CDR3 nucleotide sequence: TGTGCCAGCAGTTCCCACCGGGGACAGGGAGAATATGGCTACACCTTC. Amino acids: CASSSHRGQGEYGYTF.

This clone has just one count. The rearrangement links TRBV5-1 to TRBJ2-7; 7 bases are shared with TRBD2. This CDR3 has 20 residues. Germline V lookup: CDR1 SGHRS, CDR2 YFSETQ. The trim removed 0 bases at V and 5 bases at J, leaving 23 bases unmatched. Here the CDR3 reads CASSLDLVGGGLAYFDEQYF. CDR3 coding DNA: TGCGCCAGCAGCTTGGACTTGGTGGGCGGGGGTCTAGCGTATTTCGACGAGCAGTACTTC.

V is TRBV6-1 and J is TRBJ2-1; weak D call: TRBD1 (6 bases). The V gene lost 0 bases and the J gene lost 8 bases, with 8 bases spanning the gap. The germline gives CDR1 MNHNS, CDR2 SASEGT. This CDR3 contains 13 residues. CDR3 region: CASSEAWTDEQFF. The DNA for the CDR3 is TGTGCCAGCAGTGAAGCATGGACAGATGAGCAGTTCTTC.

CDR3 sequence (DNA): TGCGCCAGCAGGCGAGGGGGGGAGAGCACTGAAGCTTTCTTT. It specifies CASRRGGESTEAFF. The genes are TRBV10-1 and TRBJ1-1; possibly TRBD1 for D (6 bases). V was clipped by 6 bases and J by 4 bases, with 15 bases between them. Germline CDR1 WNHNN, CDR2 SYGVQD (reference sequence). The CDR3 spans 14 residues.

CDR3 DNA sequence: TGTGCCTGGAGTGTACCCCCAGTTACTAACTATGGCTACACCTTC. It is translated as CAWSVPPVTNYGYTF. The V call is TRBV30, the J call TRBJ1-2; D not resolved. This CDR3 has 15 residues. The V gene lost 0 bases and the J gene lost 0 bases, with 11 bases spanning the gap. The germline CDR1 and CDR2 sequences are GTSNPN and SVGIG (reference sequence).

This clone was seen a handful of times. V usage is TRBV6-1 and J usage is TRBJ2-5; 7 nucleotides agree with TRBD2. Matching the DNA end better, TRBJ2-7 makes the J call doubtful. The CDR3 has 13 residues. The V gene's germline CDR1 is MNHNS and CDR2 SASEGT. The DNA of the CDR3 is TGTGCCAGCAGTATCGGACTAGCCTACGAGCAGTACTTC. Its translation is CASSIGLAYEQYF.

This clone was picked up a small number of times. The chain links TRBV7-9 to TRBJ1-2; D unresolved. Trimming took 4 bases from V and 7 from J, leaving 19 bases between them. CDR1 is SEHNR and CDR2 is FQNEAQ in the germline V gene (reference sequence). The CDR3 consists of 15 residues. CDR3 sequence reads: CASSSTGSEQRGYTF. The CDR3 DNA sequence: TGTGCCAGCAGCTCGACGGGGAGTGAGCAGCGTGGCTACACCTTC.

This rearrangement joins TRBV19 to TRBJ2-3; tentatively, D is TRBD2 (5 bases). Germline CDR1 and CDR2: LNHDA and SQIVND (reference sequence). Between the trimmed V and J ends, which lost 9 bases and 2 bases, there was a span of 15 bases. This CDR3 region has 14 residues. The DNA of the CDR3 is TGTGCCAGCGACTACGGCCCGGACACAGATACGCAGTATTTT. Translating gives CASDYGPDTDTQYF.

The chain employs TRBV5-6 and TRBJ2-1; TRBD1 agrees at 8 bases. The CDR3 is made up of 16 amino acids. Germline V CDR1 and CDR2: SGHDT, YYEEEE. Trimming at V came to 1 base and at J to 9 bases, leaving 12 bases not matched to a gene. The CDR3 protein is CASSLLYADRVGEQFF. The CDR3, as DNA: TGTGCCAGCAGCTTGTTGTACGCGGACAGGGTCGGTGAGCAGTTCTTC.

This chain connects TRBV6-1 to TRBJ1-4, with TRBD1 matching over 10 bases. V lost 6 bases, J lost 2 bases, and 3 bases stayed unmatched. The germline V gene encodes CDR1 MNHNS and CDR2 SASEGT. CDR3 length: 15 amino acids. CDR3 protein: CASRRTGGTNEKLFF. DNA for the CDR3: TGTGCCAGCAGGCGGACAGGGGGTACTAATGAAAAACTGTTTTTT.

This CDR3 reads CASRERGTTEAFF. The CDR3, as DNA: TGTGCCAGTCGCGAAAGGGGCACCACTGAAGCTTTCTTT. J is TRBJ1-1 and V is TRBV19; possibly TRBD1 for D (5 bases). This CDR3 has 13 residues. Looked up from germline, CDR1 is LNHDA and CDR2 is SQIVND (reference sequence). V shed 8 bases and J shed 4 bases, with 14 bases lying between them. Complete variable domain (other parts from reference TRBV19 and TRBJ1-1): DGGITQSPKYLFRKEGQNVTLSCEQNLNHDAMYWYRQDPGQGLRLIYYSQIVNDFQKGDIAEGYSVSREKKESFPLTVTSAQKNPTAFYLCASRERGTTEAFFGQGTRLTVV.

The chain uses TRBV7-8 and TRBJ2-5; 7 bases fit TRBD2. CDR3 length: 15 amino acids. Germline CDR1 SGHVS, CDR2 FQNEAQ. Losses at the gene ends were 5 bases for V and 5 bases for J; bases not matched to a gene: 11. The CDR3 coding sequence is TGTGCCAGCAGCGGCGGGGCTAGCGGTAGGGAGACCCAGTACTTC. Translated: CASSGGASGRETQYF.

The chain couples TRBV28 to TRBJ1-3; D unclear. The CDR3 has 14 residues. Per germline, CDR1 MDHEN and CDR2 SYDVKM. Trimming shortened V by 4 bases and J by 0 bases, and 7 bases separated the two germline ends. The CDR3 DNA is TGTGCCAGCAGTTACTCAAACTCTGGAAACACCATATATTTT. This codes for CASSYSNSGNTIYF.

The rearrangement uses TRBV7-6 and TRBJ2-7, with D unresolved. V shed 1 base and J shed 0 bases, with 10 bases lying between them. CDR3 length equals 15 residues. The germline V gene encodes CDR1 SGHVS and CDR2 FNYEAQ. The DNA of the CDR3 is TGTGCCAGCAGCTTAGGGCCTGGCGGCTCCTACGAGCAGTACTTC. Residues: CASSLGPGGSYEQYF.